The clone carrying this T cell receptor (beta chain) showed up just a few times. The antigen is undetermined. The CDR3 totals 17 residues. With 3 bases removed from V and 2 bases from J, the gap between germline ends came to 20 bases. Germline V gene lookup returns CDR1 SQVTM and CDR2 ANQGSEA. The data belong to a study of post-analysis software for immune sequencing data. Study as a whole: Progressive-relapsing, secondary progressive and relapsing-remitting multiple sclerosis were among the disease courses included.

General observations from the study: When patients were compared with controls, about 5 TRBV segments were more frequent, TRBV5-6, TRBV5-1 and TRBV20-1 among them. Multiple sclerosis patients had significantly lower normalized Chao1 diversity than controls. By F measure, strong co-clustering occurred among samples prepared in the same batch.

The authors incorporated unique molecular identifiers into the TCR beta cDNA libraries. Input of about 1 to 11 million T cells yielded 550,000 or so cDNA molecules. MiXCR, applied by TCRdb to the PCR reads, yields one record per CDR3 protein. This repertoire shows about 430,000 distinct CDR3 sequences, approximately 38% found once; its top ten account for 6% to 9%. The sequencing sample was made of blood. The chain recombines TRBV29-1 with TRBJ2-1; weak D call: TRBD1 (6 bases). The sequence derives from a girl aged 2 to 9 with multiple sclerosis. The CDR3 nucleotides read TGCAGCGTTGAGGGGACCCGGGACAAACTAACCTACAATGAGCAGTTCTTC. This sequence encodes CSVEGTRDKLTYNEQFF.